This T cell receptor (beta chain) was recovered during a study of regulatory and conventional T cells in RAG deficiency (dated by TCRdb to about 2017). For the wider study: To compare the diversity and composition of the repertoires of Treg, conventional CD4+ and CD8+ T cells between RAG-deficient patients and healthy controls, the study applied high-throughput TCR beta sequencing. General study outcomes and caveats: Shorter CDR3 lengths were found in all patient T-cell subsets, and >75% Treg-Tconv repertoire overlap at nucleotide and amino acid level was observed in Omenn syndrome patients. Some T-cell subset analyses were not performed for some subjects. Compared with controls, Omenn syndrome and CID/AS patients had approximately 100-fold fewer unique TCR beta sequences in Treg cells, whereas the reduction in the other subsets was approximately 10-fold. The CD25-high CD127-low cells sorted from Omenn syndrome patients may be peripherally activated cells rather than true Treg cells. Compared with control T-cell subpopulations, RAG-deficient patients had much lower Shannon entropy and higher Simpson indices.

The V end loses 0 bases and the J end loses 4 bases, and a stretch of 10 bases separates them. Spanning cysteine to phenylalanine, the CDR3 consists of 14 amino acids. CDR3 DNA is the only sequence kept; it has 42 bases, read in frame from the first base. Per the germline V gene, SGHRS is the CDR1 and YFSETQ is the CDR2. The library was generated by the immunoSEQ multiplex PCR assay. Rearranged TCR beta chain products were amplified from genomic DNA of sorted T-cell subsets and sequenced. In the original analysis: Repertoire diversity of productive TCR beta rearrangements was quantified using Shannon entropy and Simpson indices. Clonal expansion was assessed by the summed frequency of the 100 most abundant productive TCR beta clonotypes among total reads. A self-reactivity index based on amino acid usage at CDR3beta positions 6 and 7 was applied to the TRB repertoires. Two-way ANOVA was used for repertoire analyses, and Student t or Mann-Whitney tests were used for flow cytometric analyses. This is the immuneACCESS table as TCRdb keeps it, with only in-frame sequences that have V and J called. A part of the clones is gone; compared with another copy, unresolved V genes explain less than half, and the rest is unexplained. The DNA was the basis for D and trimming; V, J and clone size are from that table. Within this sample are roughly 45,000 clones, with around 90% of them counted one time only. The ten largest clones add up to about 0.53% of the sample.

Before genomic DNA was extracted, conventional CD4+ T cells were isolated from blood as CD25-low CD127-high cells. About 8 healthy control donors were used as the comparison group for repertoire analyses. As to this clone: Its cognate antigen has yet to be identified. No base-level quality is on record; no much larger clone is a single base apart.

These same data were also listed under a study on regulatory T cells. The second study's paper adds: The multiplex PCR used 52 forward TRBV primers and 13 reverse TRBJ primers, with assay-based and computational corrections for amplification bias. In patients, repertoires had restricted unique TRB V-J pairs and skewed V and J gene usage, with regulatory T cells showing the most marked changes. Between CD3G-deficient patients and healthy controls, the study compared T-cell receptor beta repertoires in sorted regulatory T cells, conventional CD4+ T cells and CD8+ T cells. Peripheral blood mononuclear cells were isolated by Ficoll density separation. Rearranged TRB loci were amplified from genomic DNA by multiplex PCR within the immunoSEQ assay. TRB amplicons were sequenced using an Illumina HiSeq platform. Raw sequences were error-filtered and aligned to reference gene sequences by custom algorithms, then analyzed with the immunoSEQ online tools. Frequencies of productive and nonproductive TRB rearrangements were evaluated among both unique and total sequences. Group comparisons used t tests, Mann-Whitney tests or two-way ANOVA run in Prism software.

The specimen was CD4+ effector T cells sorted from blood. The sequence derives from a human donor in good health. The sequence links TRBV5-1 to TRBJ1-1; a tentative D match to TRBD1 spans 5 bases. DNA sequence: TGCGCCAGCAGCTTGGTGATCGGGGGCACTGAAGCTTTCTTT. Its protein product is CASSLVIGGTEAFF.